Here is one TCR beta chain with its context. CDR3 length: 15 residues. The V end was cut by 3 bases, the J end by 0 bases, with 11 bases between. Germline V CDR1 and CDR2: LNHDA, SQIVND (reference sequence). This sample is part of a study of T cell changes during pregnancy in multiple sclerosis. Measured with immunoSEQ multiplex PCR; TCRdb has only the in-frame clones, and not every one. This repertoire shows 55,000 to 70,000 clones, less than 90% found once; its top ten account for around 0.38%. The input for sequencing was CD4+ T cells from peripheral blood mononuclear cells, taken in the third trimester of pregnancy. This clonotype was sampled from a female donor with multiple sclerosis, enrolled in a pregnancy study. The V gene is TRBV19, the J gene TRBJ1-1; D gene uncertain. The CDR3 DNA is TGTGCCAGTAGTATTAACAATCTCATGAACACTGAAGCTTTCTTT. Protein product: CASSINNLMNTEAFF.